A single sample is the source of the 13 T cell receptor beta chains below, sequenced in a study of vaccination and CD4 T cells after COVID-19. These receptors are not linked to any known antigen. Treatment in this sample: roughly nine-day PBMC culture with coronavirus spike peptide pools or control peptides (ViraFEST assay). CD4+ T cells that came from the unexposed donor were collected before the COVID-19 pandemic (2011-2018). Researchers used the Oncomine TCR Beta short-read assay to sequence DNA from cultured CD4+ T cells. TCRdb recomputed calls from the PCR reads with MiXCR, one row per CDR3 protein. Of roughly 7,400 distinct CDR3 sequences detected, more than 30% appear once; the ten largest clones hold 16%. Sample: CD4+ T cells from blood, cultured in vitro. The receptors come from a human donor in good health.

This clonotype ranks as large (0.1 to 1%). The V and J genes are TRBV6-2 or TRBV6-3 and TRBJ1-2; 8 bases map to TRBD1. The CDR3 totals 12 residues. Germline V gene sequence: CDR1 MNHEY, CDR2 SVGEGT. J gave up 8 bases and V 2 bases, and 1 base lay outside the gene matches. In nucleotides, the CDR3 is TGTGCCAGCAGTTACGACAGGGGCGGCTACACCTTC. It encodes CASSYDRGGYTF.

This clonotype was found a few times. A read error may produce the germline difference seen at one junction end. The chain employs TRBV27 and TRBJ2-1, with D perhaps matching TRBD2 (6 bases). The CDR3 is 16 residues long. Per germline, CDR1 MNHEY and CDR2 SMNVEV (reference sequence). The CDR3 DNA is TGTGCCAGCAGTCCGGGACTCTGGATCTCCGACAATGAGCAGTTCTTC. This translates into CASSPGLWISDNEQFF.

The CDR3 DNA is TGTGCCAGTAGCCGGACAGCAGATAATTCACCCCTCCACTTT. Translating gives CASSRTADNSPLHF. The chain is built from TRBV19 and TRBJ1-6; perhaps TRBD1 as D (6 bases). Trimming removed 6 bases from V and 5 bases from J, with 11 bases in between. CDR1 LNHDA and CDR2 SQIVND come from the germline V gene (reference sequence). The CDR3 loop spans 14 amino acids.

The rearrangement links TRBV6-5 to TRBJ2-7, with TRBD2 as a possible D gene (7 bases). Germline V lookup: CDR1 MNHEY, CDR2 SVGAGI. Trimming removed 2 bases at V and 3 bases at J, with 17 bases between. The CDR3 consists of 16 residues. Here the CDR3 DNA reads TGTGCCAGCAGTTACGGGGGGGGAGGAGGGGGCTACGAGCAGTACTTC. It encodes CASSYGGGGGGYEQYF.

This clonotype was seen a handful of times. This rearrangement joins TRBV7-2 to TRBJ1-2; 9 nucleotides match TRBD1. The V segment lost 5 bases and the J segment 3 bases; nucleotides outside the gene matches: 4. Per germline, CDR1 SGHTA and CDR2 FQGNSA. This CDR3 is built from 14 residues. CDR3 DNA: TGTGCCAGCAGCCCTTGGACAGGGGACTATGGCTACACCTTC. It specifies CASSPWTGDYGYTF. The full variable domain, in which reference TRBV7-2 and TRBJ1-2 provide the parts outside the CDR3, is GAGVSQSPSNKVTEKGKDVELRCDPISGHTALYWYRQSLGQGLEFLIYFQGNSAPDKSGLPSDRFSAERTGGSVSTLTIQRTQQEDSAVYLCASSPWTGDYGYTFGSGTRLTVV.

This clonotype was counted between two and nine times. This rearrangement joins TRBV19 to TRBJ2-4, with a tentative D call TRBD2 (5 bases). V lost 3 bases and J lost 7, with 10 bases in between. The germline V gene has CDR1 LNHDA and CDR2 SQIVND (reference sequence). The length of the CDR3 is 13 residues. CDR3 nucleotides: TGTGCCAGTAGTATGGGAGCGAGCAACATTCAGTACTTC. It encodes CASSMGASNIQYF.

The chain uses TRBV7-9 and TRBJ2-1; D is uncertain. Germline loops: CDR1 SEHNR, CDR2 FQNEAQ (reference sequence). The CDR3 totals 11 residues. Trimming left V 1 base short and J 7 bases short, with 2 bases between. In DNA form, the CDR3 reads TGTGCCAGCAGCTTAGGAAATGAGCAGTTCTTC. Encoded protein: CASSLGNEQFF.

The chain joins TRBV20-1 to TRBJ2-1; D perhaps matches TRBD2 (6 bases). From germline, CDR1 is DFQATT and CDR2 SNEGSKA (reference sequence). The V and J ends lost 2 bases and 2 bases respectively, with 16 bases between them. The CDR3 is 16 amino acids. The CDR3 is CSARRATRPPYNEQFF. The DNA of the CDR3 is TGCAGTGCTAGACGGGCGACTAGACCGCCCTACAATGAGCAGTTCTTC.

This clonotype was found a few times. The V gene is TRBV19, the J gene TRBJ1-1; D may be TRBD1 (5 bases). Trimming shortened V by 4 bases and J by 5 bases, and 11 bases separated the two germline ends. Germline loops: CDR1 LNHDA, CDR2 SQIVND (reference sequence). The CDR3 contains 13 residues. The CDR3: CASSTTEGTEAFF. For the CDR3, the DNA is TGTGCCAGTAGTACCACAGAGGGGACTGAAGCTTTCTTT.

Judged by abundance, this clonotype is medium-sized. The V and J genes are TRBV6-2 or TRBV6-3 and TRBJ1-6; D not certain. With 5 bases removed from V and 3 bases from J, the gap between germline ends came to 8 bases. The CDR3 sequence is 14 residues long. Germline V CDR1 and CDR2: MNHEY, SVGEGT. CDR3 protein: CASSPGSYNSPLHF. CDR3 coding DNA: TGTGCCAGCAGTCCAGGAAGCTATAATTCACCCCTCCACTTT.

The V gene is TRBV29-1, the J gene TRBJ2-3; 11 bases line up with TRBD2. With 7 bases clipped from V and 4 bases from J, the junction kept 10 bases outside the gene matches. Germline V gives CDR1 SQVTM, CDR2 ANQGSEA. CDR3 length equals 15 residues. The CDR3 DNA is TGCAGCGCCCAAATAGCGGGGGGGCCTTCAGATACGCAGTATTTT. Its protein is CSAQIAGGPSDTQYF.

The rearrangement links TRBV7-7 to TRBJ2-5; 13 bases are shared with TRBD2. Germline values: CDR1 SSHAT, CDR2 FNYEAQ (reference sequence). V lost 1 base to trimming and J lost 5 bases; unmatched junction nucleotides: 4. This CDR3 is 16 amino acids long. As DNA, the CDR3 is TGTGCCAGCAGCTTAGGACTAGCGGGAGGAGGGGAGACCCAGTACTTC. Its translation is CASSLGLAGGGETQYF.

The V and J genes are TRBV6-2 or TRBV6-3 and TRBJ1-1; D uncertain. V dropped 4 bases and J dropped 6 bases, with 15 bases sitting between them. This CDR3 region has 14 residues. CDR1 MNHEY and CDR2 SVGEGT come from the germline V gene. The CDR3 bases are TGTGCCAGCAGTTTACAGTGGGAAGTCGCTGAAGCTTTCTTT. Translation: CASSLQWEVAEAFF.